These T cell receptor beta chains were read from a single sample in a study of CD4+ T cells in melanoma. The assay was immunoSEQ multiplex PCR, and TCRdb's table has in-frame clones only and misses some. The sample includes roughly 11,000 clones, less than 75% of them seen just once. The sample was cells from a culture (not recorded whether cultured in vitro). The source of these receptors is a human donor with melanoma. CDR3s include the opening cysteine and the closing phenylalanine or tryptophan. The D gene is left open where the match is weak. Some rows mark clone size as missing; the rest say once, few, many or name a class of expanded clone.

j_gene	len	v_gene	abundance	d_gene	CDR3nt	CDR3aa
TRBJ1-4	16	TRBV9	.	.	TGTGCCAGCAGCGCGGGGGGGACAAAGGTTCGATCGGGGCTGTTTTTT	CASSAGGTKVRSGLFF
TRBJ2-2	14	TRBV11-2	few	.	TGTGCCAGCAGCGAACGGGCCGTCACCGGGGAGCTGTTTTTT	CASSERAVTGELFF
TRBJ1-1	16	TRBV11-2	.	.	TGTGCCAGCAGCTTAGGAGGGGTCAATCCGAACACTGAAGCTTTCTTT	CASSLGGVNPNTEAFF
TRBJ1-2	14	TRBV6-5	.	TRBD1	TGTGCCAGCAGTGGACAGGGGGCGTTGGGTGGCTACACCTTC	CASSGQGALGGYTF
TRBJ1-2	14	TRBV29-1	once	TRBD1	TGCAGCGTTGCTACAGGGGTCCCCAACTATGGCTACACCTTC	CSVATGVPNYGYTF
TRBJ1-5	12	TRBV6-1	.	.	TGTGCCAGCAGGCCAGGGAATCAGCCCCAGCATTTT	CASRPGNQPQHF
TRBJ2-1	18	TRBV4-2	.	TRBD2	TGTGCCAGCAGCCAAGCCGGGTTCGTCGGGGGGGCCCAACGTGAGCAGTTCTTC	CASSQAGFVGGAQREQFF
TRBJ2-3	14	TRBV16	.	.	TGTGCCAGCAGCCAACTGGGGCTTGGCGATACGCAGTATTTT	CASSQLGLGDTQYF
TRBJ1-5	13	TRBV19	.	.	TGTGCCAGTAGTATAGTGAGGAATCAGCCCCAGCATTTT	CASSIVRNQPQHF
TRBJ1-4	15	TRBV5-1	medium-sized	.	TGCGCCAGCAGCTTGGCCCACCAAGGACACGAAAAACTGTTTTTT	CASSLAHQGHEKLFF
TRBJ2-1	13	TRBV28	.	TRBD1	TGTGCCAGCAGACCGGGACAGGGTGGTGAGCAGTTCTTC	CASRPGQGGEQFF
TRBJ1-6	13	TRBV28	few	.	TGTGCCAGCAGTCGCTCCGATAATTCACCCCTCCACTTT	CASSRSDNSPLHF
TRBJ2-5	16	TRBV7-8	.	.	TGTGCCAGCAGCTCGTCGGGACGGACAGAGGCAGAGACCCAGTACTTC	CASSSSGRTEAETQYF
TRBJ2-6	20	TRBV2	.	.	TGTGCCAGCAGTGTTGGTCTCCGGCGGACCGACACCTCTGGGGCCAACGTCCTGACTTTC	CASSVGLRRTDTSGANVLTF
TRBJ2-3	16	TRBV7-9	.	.	TGTGCCAGCAGCTTATGGATCGACCCAAATACAGATACGCAGTATTTT	CASSLWIDPNTDTQYF
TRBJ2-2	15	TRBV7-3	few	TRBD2	TGTGCCAGCAGCTTAGGAAGCGGGGGGACCGGGGAGCTGTTTTTT	CASSLGSGGTGELFF
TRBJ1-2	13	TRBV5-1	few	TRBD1	TGCGCCAGCAGCCGGACAGGAACCTATGGCTACACCTTC	CASSRTGTYGYTF
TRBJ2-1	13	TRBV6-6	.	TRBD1	TGTGCCAGCAGTGACAGGGTGAGAAATGAGCAGTTCTTC	CASSDRVRNEQFF
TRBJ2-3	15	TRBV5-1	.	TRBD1	TGCGCCAGCGCTGCGGGGGACAGGGGGCAAGATACGCAGTATTTT	CASAAGDRGQDTQYF
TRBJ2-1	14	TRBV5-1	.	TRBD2	TGCGCCAGCAGCTTGCAAGCGGGGGACAATGAGCAGTTCTTC	CASSLQAGDNEQFF
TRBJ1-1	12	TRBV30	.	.	TGTGCCTGGAGTCGAAGAATCACTGAAGCTTTCTTT	CAWSRRITEAFF
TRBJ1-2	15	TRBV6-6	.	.	TGTGCCAGCACCAACACGGCGGCGGAACAGTATGGCTACACCTTC	CASTNTAAEQYGYTF
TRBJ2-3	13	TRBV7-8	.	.	TGTGCCAGCAGCTTCGCTGAGGGGTGGGCGCAGTATTTT	CASSFAEGWAQYF
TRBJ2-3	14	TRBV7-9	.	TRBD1	TGTGCCAGCAGCCGGGACAGGGTCGCAGATACGCAGTATTTT	CASSRDRVADTQYF
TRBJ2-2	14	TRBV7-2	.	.	TGTGCCAGCAGCTTTCAGGGGGGGACCGGGGAGCTGTTTTTT	CASSFQGGTGELFF
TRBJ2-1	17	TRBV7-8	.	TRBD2	TGTGCCAGCAGCTTAGGACCCCGGGGGGGAGCCTACAATGAGCAGTTCTTC	CASSLGPRGGAYNEQFF
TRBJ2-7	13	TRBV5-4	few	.	TGTGCCAGCAGCTTGGAGGCGGCCTACGAGCAGTACTTC	CASSLEAAYEQYF
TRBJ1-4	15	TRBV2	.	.	TGTGCCAGCAGGGCCCTCAGGGGTCGGGGGGAAAAACTGTTTTTT	CASRALRGRGEKLFF
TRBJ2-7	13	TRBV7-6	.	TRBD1	TGTGCCAGCAGCGTGGGACAGGCCTACGAGCAGTACTTC	CASSVGQAYEQYF
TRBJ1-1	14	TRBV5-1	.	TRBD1	TGCGCCAGCAGTTTGGGACAGGGGGCGCATGGAGCTTTCTTT	CASSLGQGAHGAFF
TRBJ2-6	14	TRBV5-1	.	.	TGCGCCAGCAAAGGGAGCTCTGGGGCCAACGTCCTGACTTTC	CASKGSSGANVLTF
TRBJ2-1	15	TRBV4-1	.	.	TGCGCCAGCAGCCCGCTCAGGGGGGCCTACAATGAGCAGTTCTTC	CASSPLRGAYNEQFF
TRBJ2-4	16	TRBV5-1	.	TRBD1	TGCGCCAGCAGCTTTTGGGACAGCCGAGCCAAAAACATTCAGTACTTC	CASSFWDSRAKNIQYF
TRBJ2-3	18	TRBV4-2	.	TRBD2	TGTGCCAGCAGCCAAGCCGGGGGGTCTAGCGGGGCCACAGATACGCAGTATTTT	CASSQAGGSSGATDTQYF
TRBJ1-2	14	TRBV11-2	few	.	TGTGCCAGCAGCTTAGAACAGAGGCGGGGAGGCTACACCTTC	CASSLEQRRGGYTF
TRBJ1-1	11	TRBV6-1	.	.	TGTGCCACCGAGTGGAACACTGAAGCTTTCTTT	CATEWNTEAFF
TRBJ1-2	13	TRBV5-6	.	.	TGTGCCAGCAGCTTGGTTCAGCACTATGGCTACACCTTC	CASSLVQHYGYTF
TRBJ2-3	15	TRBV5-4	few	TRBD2	TGTGCCAGCAGCGGGCGACTAGCTAGCACAGATACGCAGTATTTT	CASSGRLASTDTQYF
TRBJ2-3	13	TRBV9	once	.	TGTGCCAGCAGCTTGGGCCTCTCAAATACGCAGTATTTT	CASSLGLSNTQYF
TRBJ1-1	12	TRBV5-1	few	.	TGCGCCAGCAGATTTGACACCACTGAAGCTTTCTTT	CASRFDTTEAFF
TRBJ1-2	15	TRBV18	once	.	TGTGCCAGCTCACCAAGTGTCGCTCCCAACTATGGCTACACCTTC	CASSPSVAPNYGYTF
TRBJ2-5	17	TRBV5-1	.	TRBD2	TGCGCCAGCAGCTTGGTTAGCGGGGGAGCGTACCAAGAGACCCAGTACTTC	CASSLVSGGAYQETQYF
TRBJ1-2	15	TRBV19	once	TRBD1	TGTGCCAGTAGTACGGGGGCAGGGGGCCACTATGGCTACACCTTC	CASSTGAGGHYGYTF
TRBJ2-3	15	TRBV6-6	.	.	TGTGCCAGCAGTGCCGGGACCCTTAGCACAGATACGCAGTATTTT	CASSAGTLSTDTQYF
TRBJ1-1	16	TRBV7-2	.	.	TGTGCCAGCAGCCCGAGTCTCCTTAAGGCGAACACTGAAGCTTTCTTT	CASSPSLLKANTEAFF
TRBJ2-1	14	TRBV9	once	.	TGTGCCAGCAGCGTAGGGGGCAGCGCGGGTGAGCAGTTCTTC	CASSVGGSAGEQFF
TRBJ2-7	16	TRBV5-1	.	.	TGCGCCAGCAGCTTGTCTGTGACGACCAGCTCCTACGAGCAGTACTTC	CASSLSVTTSSYEQYF
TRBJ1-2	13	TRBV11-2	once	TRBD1	TGTGCCAGCAGCTTGGGACAGTTAGATGGCTACACCTTC	CASSLGQLDGYTF
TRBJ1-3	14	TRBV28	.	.	TGTGCCAGCAGTTTCCAGGACTCTGGAAACACCATATATTTT	CASSFQDSGNTIYF
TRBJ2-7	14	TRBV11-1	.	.	TGTGCCAGCAGCCTAAGTGAGACAAACTACGAGCAGTACTTC	CASSLSETNYEQYF
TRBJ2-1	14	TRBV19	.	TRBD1	TGTGCCAGTAGTATAAGGGACAGGGGAGTTGAGCAGTTCTTC	CASSIRDRGVEQFF